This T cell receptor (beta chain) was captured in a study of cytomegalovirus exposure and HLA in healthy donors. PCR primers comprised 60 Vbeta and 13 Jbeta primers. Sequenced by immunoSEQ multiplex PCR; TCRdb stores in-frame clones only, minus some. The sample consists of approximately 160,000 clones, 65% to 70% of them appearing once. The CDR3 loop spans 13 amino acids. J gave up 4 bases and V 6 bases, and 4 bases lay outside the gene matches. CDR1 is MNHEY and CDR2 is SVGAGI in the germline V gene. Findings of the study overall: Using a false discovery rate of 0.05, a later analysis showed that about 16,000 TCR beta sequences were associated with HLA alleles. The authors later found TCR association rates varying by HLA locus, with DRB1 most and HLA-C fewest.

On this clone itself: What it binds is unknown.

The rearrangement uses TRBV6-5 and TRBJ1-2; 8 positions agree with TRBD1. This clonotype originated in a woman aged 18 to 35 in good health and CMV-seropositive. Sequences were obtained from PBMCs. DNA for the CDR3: TGTGCCAGCAGCAGGACAGGGCCCTATGGCTACACCTTC. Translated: CASSRTGPYGYTF.